This TCR beta chain derives from a study of control samples from healthy donors and cancer patients. TCRdb's copy holds only in-frame clones and misses some; the assay was immunoSEQ multiplex PCR. Of about 130,000 clones in the sample, around nine tenths were seen once. This CDR3 contains 15 residues. Germline CDR1 and CDR2: SNHLY and FYNNEI. V was pared by 4 bases and J by 6 bases, with 17 bases between. Sequenced sample: blood. The sequence was obtained from a man aged 18 to 29 in good health. This chain uses TRBV2 with TRBJ2-3; D is possibly TRBD1 or TRBD2 (6 bases each). The CDR3 spells CASSVGAGEVDTQYF. The CDR3 DNA follows: TGTGCCAGCAGTGTAGGGGCAGGGGAGGTGGATACGCAGTATTTT.